This T cell receptor (beta chain) was sequenced for a study of HIV-infected patients and healthy controls. Study-wide findings and caveats: Healthy control repertoires had roughly threefold more distinct CDR3s than untreated HIV+ repertoires, and higher Shannon diversity.

Follow-up blood was drawn about 14 weeks, roughly three months, after antiretroviral therapy began. The repertoire came from unfractionated whole blood and reflected all unsorted peripheral T cells. This clonotype was counted ten times or more. Its antigen is not known. This beta chain is a stray read from a library made for alpha chains; its abundance is not meaningful. 500 ng RNA was reverse transcribed with alpha and beta constant-region primers. Separate chain-specific third strand synthesis with multiplexing indices produced the alpha and beta libraries. One primer pair amplified all rearrangements per chain; each cDNA got molecular barcodes. TCRdb itself ran the 5' RACE reads through MiXCR, one entry per CDR3 protein. The table shows about 8,000 distinct CDR3 sequences, with around 6.7% occurring only once. The germline V gene has CDR1 LNHDA and CDR2 SQIVND (reference sequence). V dropped 4 bases and J dropped 2 bases, with 8 bases sitting between them. The CDR3 length is 13 residues.

V is TRBV19 and J is TRBJ2-5; D gene ambiguous. The starting material was blood, obtained during antiretroviral therapy. This receptor was identified in an adult with HIV infection. DNA of the CDR3: TGTGCCAGTAGTAGGGCGATTCAAGAGACCCAGTACTTC. It yields the protein CASSRAIQETQYF.